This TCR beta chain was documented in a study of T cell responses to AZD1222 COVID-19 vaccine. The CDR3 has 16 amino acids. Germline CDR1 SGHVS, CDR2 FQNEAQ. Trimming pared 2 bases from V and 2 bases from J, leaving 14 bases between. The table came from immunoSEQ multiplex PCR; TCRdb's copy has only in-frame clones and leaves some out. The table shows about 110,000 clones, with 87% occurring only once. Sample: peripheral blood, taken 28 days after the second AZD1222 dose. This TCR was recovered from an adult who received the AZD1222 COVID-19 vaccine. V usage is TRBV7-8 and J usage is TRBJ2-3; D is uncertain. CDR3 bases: TGTGCCAGCAGCTTATCTAGTCTTCGCAACACAGATACGCAGTATTTT. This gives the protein CASSLSSLRNTDTQYF. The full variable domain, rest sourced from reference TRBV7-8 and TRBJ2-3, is GAGVSQSPRYKVAKRGQDVALRCDPISGHVSLFWYQQALGQGPEFLTYFQNEAQLDKSGLPSDRFFAERPEGSVSTLKIQRTQQEDSAVYLCASSLSSLRNTDTQYFGPGTRLTVL.